This T cell receptor (beta chain) was recovered during a study of cytomegalovirus exposure and HLA in healthy donors. Whole-study context: The same platform was used for the 90 to 150 validation repertoires as for the 650 to 700 first-cohort repertoires, as reported in a later analysis. Study results and limitations: Specificity for CMV antigens was confirmed in vitro for a few of the CMV-associated chains. Cytomegalovirus-associated TCR beta chains were listed, numbering some 150.

Comment on this clone: The antigen remains undetermined.

Sequencing was performed with immunoSEQ multiplex PCR; in TCRdb, only in-frame clones are kept and a portion is missing. The sample records about 56,000 clones, approximately 93% being singletons. The CDR3 runs 16 residues. Germline values: CDR1 LNHDA, CDR2 SQIVND (reference sequence). The V end lost 7 bases, the J end lost 0 bases, and 15 bases lay between the germline ends. Among the roughly 120 subjects of the validation cohort, separate from the approximately 700-subject first cohort, were the donors. This TCR derives from a woman aged 18-29 years in good health and CMV-seropositive. The gene calls are TRBV19 and TRBJ1-4, with D possibly TRBD1 on 6 matching bases. Sequenced: PBMCs. CDR3 bases: TGTGCCAGTAAGGGAGGGGGACCCACAACTAATGAAAAACTGTTTTTT. It translates to CASKGGGPTTNEKLFF.